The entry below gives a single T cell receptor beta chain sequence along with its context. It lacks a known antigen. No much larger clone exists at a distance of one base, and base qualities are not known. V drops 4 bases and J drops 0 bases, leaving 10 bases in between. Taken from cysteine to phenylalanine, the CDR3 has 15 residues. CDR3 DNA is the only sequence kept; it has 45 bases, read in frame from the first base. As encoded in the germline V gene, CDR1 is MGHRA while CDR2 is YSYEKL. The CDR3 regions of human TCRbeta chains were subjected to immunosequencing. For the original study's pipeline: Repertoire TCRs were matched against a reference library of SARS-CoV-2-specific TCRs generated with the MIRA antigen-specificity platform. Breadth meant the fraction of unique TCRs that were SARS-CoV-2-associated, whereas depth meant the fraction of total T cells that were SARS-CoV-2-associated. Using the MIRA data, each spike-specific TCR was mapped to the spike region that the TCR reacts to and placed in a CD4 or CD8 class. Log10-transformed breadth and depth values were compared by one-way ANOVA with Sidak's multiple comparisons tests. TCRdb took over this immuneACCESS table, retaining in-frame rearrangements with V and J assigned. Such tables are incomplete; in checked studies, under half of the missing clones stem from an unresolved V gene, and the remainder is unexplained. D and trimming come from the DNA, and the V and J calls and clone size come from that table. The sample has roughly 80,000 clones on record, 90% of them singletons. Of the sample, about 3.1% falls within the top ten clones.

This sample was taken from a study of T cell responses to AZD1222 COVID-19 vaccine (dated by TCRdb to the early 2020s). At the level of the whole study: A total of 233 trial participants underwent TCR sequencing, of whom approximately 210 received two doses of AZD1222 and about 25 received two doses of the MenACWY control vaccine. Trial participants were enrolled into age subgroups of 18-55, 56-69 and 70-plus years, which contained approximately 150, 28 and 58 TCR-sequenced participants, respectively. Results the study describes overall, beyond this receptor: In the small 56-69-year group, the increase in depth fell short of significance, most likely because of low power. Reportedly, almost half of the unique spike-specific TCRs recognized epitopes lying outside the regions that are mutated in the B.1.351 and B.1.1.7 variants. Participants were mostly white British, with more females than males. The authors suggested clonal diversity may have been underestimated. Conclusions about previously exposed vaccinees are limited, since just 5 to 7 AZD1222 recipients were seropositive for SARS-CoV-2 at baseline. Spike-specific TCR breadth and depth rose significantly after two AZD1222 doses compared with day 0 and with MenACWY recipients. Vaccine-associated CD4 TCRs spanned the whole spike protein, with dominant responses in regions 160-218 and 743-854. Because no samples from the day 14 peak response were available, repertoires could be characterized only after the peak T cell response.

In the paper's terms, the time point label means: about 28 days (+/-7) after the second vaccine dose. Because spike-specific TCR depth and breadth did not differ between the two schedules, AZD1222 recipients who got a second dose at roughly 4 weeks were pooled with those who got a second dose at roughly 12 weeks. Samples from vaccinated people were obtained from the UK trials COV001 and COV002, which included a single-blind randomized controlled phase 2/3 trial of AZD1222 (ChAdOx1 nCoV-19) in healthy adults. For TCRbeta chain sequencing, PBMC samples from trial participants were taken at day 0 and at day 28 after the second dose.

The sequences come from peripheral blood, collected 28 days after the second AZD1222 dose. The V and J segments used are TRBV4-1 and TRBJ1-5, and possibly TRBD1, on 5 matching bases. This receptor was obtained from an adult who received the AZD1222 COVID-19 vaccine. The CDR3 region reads CASSRRTNSNQPQHF. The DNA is TGCGCCAGCAGCCGCAGGACAAATAGCAATCAGCCCCAGCATTTT.